This T cell receptor (beta chain) comes out of a study of cytomegalovirus exposure and HLA in healthy donors. General observations from the study: One variant, a missense change in DCLRE1C, was linked in a later analysis to TCR beta V- and J-gene trimming.

CDR3 size: 15 residues. Germline V CDR1 and CDR2: SGHTA, FQGNSA. V lost 5 bases and J 0 bases, leaving 11 bases between the germline ends. 60 Vbeta and 13 Jbeta primers were used in PCR. The protocol was immunoSEQ multiplex PCR, while the TCRdb copy is restricted to in-frame clones and leaves out a portion. The data show approximately 160,000 clones, with roughly 80% seen just once and around 2% held by the top ten. Note on this clone: As yet, its antigen is unknown.

The chain uses TRBV7-2 and TRBJ2-1; D not certain. Sequenced: PBMCs. This clonotype originated in a human donor in good health. CDR3 amino acids: CASSPTVNSYNEQFF. The CDR3 DNA reads as TGTGCCAGCAGCCCCACAGTAAACTCCTACAATGAGCAGTTCTTC.